This T cell receptor beta chain comes out of a study of technical replicates of blood from a handful of donors. Clones were read by immunoSEQ multiplex PCR, and TCRdb kept only the in-frame ones, dropping some. The sample yields 45,000 to 55,000 clones, 90% to 97% seen once. V gave up 5 bases and J gave up 2 bases; unmatched junction bases: 9. CDR1 and CDR2 from the germline V gene are MRHNA and SNTAGT. This CDR3 contains 15 residues. The receptor was isolated from a human donor in good health. The V and J genes are TRBV6-4 and TRBJ2-7, with TRBD2 identical over 7 bases. The sample taken for sequencing was T cells isolated from PBMCs. This chain's CDR3 is CASSPVAGGAYEQYF. The CDR3 DNA sequence: TGTGCCAGCAGTCCGGTAGCGGGTGGGGCCTACGAGCAGTACTTC.